This TCR beta chain is from a study of blood T cell repertoires in COVID-19 (dated by TCRdb to 2020 to 2021). For context, the study as a whole: Samples from collaborators originated in the United States, Italy and Spain and spanned both the acute and convalescent phases of COVID-19. Deeply sampled blood TCRbeta repertoires from subjects exposed to, actively infected with, or recovered from COVID-19 were included in the dataset. The samples were drawn from the first 160 participants of the ongoing ImmuneRACE study and from 1,254 subjects provided by 6 global collaborators. Nearly every sample came with metadata listing a de-identified subject ID, COVID-19 status, age in years and sex. The repertoires were released in a freely available public database intended as a resource for research on the immune response to SARS-CoV-2. Where HLA class I and class II types were available, the types were taken from metadata supplied by the sample provider, not from assay-based typing. The prospective study material was composed of cDNA or gDNA derived from T cells, B-cell-depleted T cells, or PBMCs.

As for this clone: No antigen is known for it. The record has no base qualities; no much larger clone is one base away.

The junction shows trimming of 1 base on V and 1 base on J, and the gene matches do not reach 5 bases of it. The germline V gene yields MGHRA for CDR1 and YSYEKL for CDR2. Counted from cysteine to phenylalanine, this CDR3 has 16 amino acids. The only DNA kept is the CDR3, 48 bases in frame from the first base. TCRbeta CDR3 regions were amplified from genomic DNA by means of the immunoSEQ Assay, a bias-controlled multiplex PCR. On the authors' methods: The number of nucleated cells in each sample was estimated from the amplification of reference gene primers within the assay. Sequence reads were collapsed and filtered to measure the absolute abundance of every unique TCRbeta CDR3 rearrangement. Productive Simpson clonality was computed per sample as the square root of Simpson's diversity index over productive rearrangements. This is the immuneACCESS table as TCRdb keeps it, with only in-frame sequences that have V and J called. A part of the clones is gone; compared with another copy, unresolved V genes explain less than half, and the rest is unexplained. V and J calls and clone size are those listed in that table; D and trimming were worked out from the DNA. The sample has approximately 100,000 clones on record, around 92% of them singletons. The top ten clones comprise around 5% of the sample.

Collaborating institutions collected whole blood in K2EDTA tubes following their own protocols. For TCRbeta analysis, collaborator samples were shipped as frozen whole blood, as isolated PBMCs, or as DNA extracted from either sample type. Study-level results and caveats: The amount of clinical and demographic metadata varied by source and participant and was provided uncurated.

The TCR was taken from a man aged 50-59 years with active COVID-19. Recombination connected TRBV4-1 to TRBJ1-1, with 8 central nucleotides matching TRBD1. The material sequenced was peripheral blood. The CDR3 reads as follows: CASSQGRDRTNTEAFF. In nucleotide form, the sequence is TGCGCCAGCAGCCAAGGGAGGGACAGGACGAACACTGAAGCTTTCTTT.